This TCR beta chain derives from a study of a mutant IDH1 vaccine in newly diagnosed glioma. Study details: Administration of eight vaccinations to patients took place in weeks 1, 3, 5, 7, 11, 15, 19, 23. Vaccine dosing followed radiotherapy by 4-6 weeks, or accompanied temozolomide cycles. Treated patients, roughly 62% male and approximately 40% female, averaged approximately 40 years of age. Most patients had received both radiotherapy and temozolomide, the prior options being radiotherapy, temozolomide, or both.

Time point described: week 11, during vaccination. A 20-mer mutant IDH1 peptide at 300 ug was injected subcutaneously with topical imiquimod. This CDR3 has 13 amino acids. The V and J ends lost 2 bases and 2 bases, in that order; junction bases with no gene match: 0. Germline assignment: CDR1 GTSNPN and CDR2 SVGIG (reference sequence). Concerning this clone itself: Antigen: not known.

Sequenced by immunoSEQ multiplex PCR; TCRdb stores in-frame clones only, minus some. The sample shows 25,000 to 40,000 clones, 75% to 85% of them seen only once. Material: PBMCs, obtained from a glioma patient whose treatment included an IDH1 peptide vaccine. The chain couples TRBV30 to TRBJ1-3, with 7 bases that match TRBD1. The source is a man younger than 45 with glioma. CDR3 nucleotide sequence: TGTGCCTGGAGTACAGGGGCTGGAAACACCATATATTTT. Its protein is CAWSTGAGNTIYF.